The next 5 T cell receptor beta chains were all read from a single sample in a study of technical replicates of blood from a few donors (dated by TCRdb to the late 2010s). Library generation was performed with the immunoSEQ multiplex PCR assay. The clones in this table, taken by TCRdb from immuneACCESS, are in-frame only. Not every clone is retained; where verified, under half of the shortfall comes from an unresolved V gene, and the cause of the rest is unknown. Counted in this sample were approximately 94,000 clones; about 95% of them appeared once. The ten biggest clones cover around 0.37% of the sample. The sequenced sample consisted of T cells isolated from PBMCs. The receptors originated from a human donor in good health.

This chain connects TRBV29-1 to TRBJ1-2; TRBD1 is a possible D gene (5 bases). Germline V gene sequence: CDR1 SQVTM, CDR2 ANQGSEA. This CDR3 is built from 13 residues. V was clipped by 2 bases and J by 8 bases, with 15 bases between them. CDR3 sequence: CSVERGEGLGYTF. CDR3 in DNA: TGCAGCGTTGAACGGGGGGAAGGGCTGGGCTACACCTTC.

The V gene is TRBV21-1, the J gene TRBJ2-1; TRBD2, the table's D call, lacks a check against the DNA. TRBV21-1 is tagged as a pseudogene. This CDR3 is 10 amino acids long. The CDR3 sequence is CAVPNNEQFF. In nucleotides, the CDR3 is TGTGCCGTACCTAATAATGAGCAGTTCTTC.

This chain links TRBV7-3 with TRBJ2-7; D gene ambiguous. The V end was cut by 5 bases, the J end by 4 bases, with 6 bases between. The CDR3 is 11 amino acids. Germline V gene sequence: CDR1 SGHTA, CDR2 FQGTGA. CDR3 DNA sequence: TGTGCCAGCAGCCTAGATTACGAGCAGTACTTC. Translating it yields CASSLDYEQYF.

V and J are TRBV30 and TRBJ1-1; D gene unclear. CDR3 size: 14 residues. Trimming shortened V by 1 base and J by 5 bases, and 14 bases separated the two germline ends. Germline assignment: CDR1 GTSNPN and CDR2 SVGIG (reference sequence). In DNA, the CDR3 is TGTGCCTGGAGTGAAGTCCCCTCCCGGACTGAAGCTTTCTTT. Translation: CAWSEVPSRTEAFF.

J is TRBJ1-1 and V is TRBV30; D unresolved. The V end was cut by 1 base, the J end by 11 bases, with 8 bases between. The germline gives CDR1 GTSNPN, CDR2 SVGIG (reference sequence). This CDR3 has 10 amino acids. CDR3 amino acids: CAWSGGAAFF. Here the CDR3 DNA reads TGTGCCTGGAGTGGAGGAGCGGCTTTCTTT.